This TCR beta chain comes out of a study of blood T cell repertoires in COVID-19 (dated by TCRdb to the early 2020s). Study-level background: Samples from collaborators originated in the United States, Italy and Spain and spanned both the acute and convalescent phases of COVID-19. The prospective study material was composed of cDNA or gDNA derived from T cells, B-cell-depleted T cells, or PBMCs. Deeply sampled blood TCRbeta repertoires from subjects exposed to, actively infected with, or recovered from COVID-19 were included in the dataset. The repertoires were released in a freely available public database intended as a resource for research on the immune response to SARS-CoV-2. The samples were drawn from two sources: the first 160 participants of the ongoing ImmuneRACE study, and some 1,300 subjects contributed by 6 global collaborators. The sample metadata nearly always contained a de-identified subject ID, COVID-19 status, age in years and sex. Where HLA class I and class II types were available, the types were taken from metadata supplied by the sample provider, not from assay-based typing. Paper-wide results and their limitations: How much clinical and demographic metadata was included differed by source and by participant, and the metadata was provided uncurated.

Collaborating institutions collected whole blood in K2EDTA tubes following their own protocols. For TCRbeta analysis, collaborators shipped samples in one of three forms: frozen whole blood, isolated PBMCs, or DNA extracted from either of those sample types. TCRbeta CDR3 regions were amplified from genomic DNA using the immunoSEQ Assay, a bias-controlled multiplex PCR. The paper's processing steps were these. The number of nucleated cells in each sample was estimated from the amplification of reference gene primers within the assay. Sequence reads were collapsed and filtered to measure the absolute abundance of every unique TCRbeta CDR3 rearrangement. For each sample, productive Simpson clonality was calculated as the square root of Simpson's diversity index across productive rearrangements. In TCRdb, the immuneACCESS table is reduced to in-frame sequences with V and J assigned. These tables do not hold every clone; where another copy was compared, an unresolved V gene accounts for under half, and the others remain unexplained. From that table come the V and J calls and clone size; the DNA was used to work out D and trimming. The table for this sample lists around 190,000 clones; 65% to 90% of them were counted only once. About 1.5% of the sample comes from the top ten.

As regards this clone: This receptor's antigen is unknown. Qualities for individual bases were not recorded, and no much larger clone is one base off.

Taken from the germline V gene, the CDR1 and CDR2 loops are MRHNA and SNTAGT. The CDR3 numbers 15 residues from cysteine through phenylalanine. Only CDR3 DNA remains: 45 bases, in frame from the first base. At the junction V is shortened by 7 bases and J by 2 bases; bases outside the gene matches: 5. This sequence uses TRBV6-4 and TRBJ2-6; TRBD1 agrees with 7 junctional bases. The source of this sequence is a human donor in a cohort sampled during active COVID-19. The sample taken for sequencing was peripheral blood. The DNA sequence is as follows: TGTGCCAGCACCAACGGGACAGCTGGGGCCAACGTCCTGACTTTC. This yields the protein CASTNGTAGANVLTF.